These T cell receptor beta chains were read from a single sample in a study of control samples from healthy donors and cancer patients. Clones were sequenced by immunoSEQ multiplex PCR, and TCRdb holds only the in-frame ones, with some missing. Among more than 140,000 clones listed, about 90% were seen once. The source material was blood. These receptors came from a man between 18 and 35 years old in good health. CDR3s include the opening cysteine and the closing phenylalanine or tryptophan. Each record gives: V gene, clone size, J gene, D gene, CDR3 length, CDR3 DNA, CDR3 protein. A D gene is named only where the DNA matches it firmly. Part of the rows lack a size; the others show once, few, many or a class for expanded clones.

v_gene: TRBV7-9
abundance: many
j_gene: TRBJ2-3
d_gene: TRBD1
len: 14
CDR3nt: TGTGCCAGCATAGACAGGGGTATTGCAGATACGCAGTATTTT
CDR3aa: CASIDRGIADTQYF

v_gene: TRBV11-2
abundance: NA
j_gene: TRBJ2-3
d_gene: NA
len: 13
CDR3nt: TGTGCCAGCAGCTTTGGGGGTCCAGATACGCAGTATTTT
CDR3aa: CASSFGGPDTQYF

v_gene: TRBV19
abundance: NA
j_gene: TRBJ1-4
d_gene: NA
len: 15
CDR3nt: TGTGCCAGTAGTACTCCGGGACACCAGAATGAAAAACTGTTTTTT
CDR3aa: CASSTPGHQNEKLFF

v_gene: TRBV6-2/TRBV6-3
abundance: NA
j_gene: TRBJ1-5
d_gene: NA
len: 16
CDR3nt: TGTGCCAGCAGTAACCCCCGGGTCTATATTAATCAGCCCCAGCATTTT
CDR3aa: CASSNPRVYINQPQHF

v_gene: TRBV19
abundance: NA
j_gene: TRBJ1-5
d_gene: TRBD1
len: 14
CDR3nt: TGTGCCAGTAGACAGGGGGCGAGCAATCAGCCCCAGCATTTT
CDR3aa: CASRQGASNQPQHF

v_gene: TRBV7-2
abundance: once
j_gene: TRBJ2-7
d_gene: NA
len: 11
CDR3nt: TGTGCCAGCAGCTTAGATCAGGGAAAGTACTTC
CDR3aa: CASSLDQGKYF

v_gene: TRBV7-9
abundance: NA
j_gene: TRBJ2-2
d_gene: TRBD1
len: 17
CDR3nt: TGTGCCAGCAGCTTACCCCCGGGACAGGGGGCGCCCGGGGAGCTGTTTTTT
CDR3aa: CASSLPPGQGAPGELFF

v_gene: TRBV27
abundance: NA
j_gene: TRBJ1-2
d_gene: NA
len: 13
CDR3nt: TGTGCCAGCAGTGCGGGGGTAGTACACGGCTACACCTTC
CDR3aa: CASSAGVVHGYTF

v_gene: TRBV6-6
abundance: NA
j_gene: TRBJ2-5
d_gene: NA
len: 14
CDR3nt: TGTGCCAGCAGTTACAGGGGGGGCCAAGAGACCCAGTACTTC
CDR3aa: CASSYRGGQETQYF

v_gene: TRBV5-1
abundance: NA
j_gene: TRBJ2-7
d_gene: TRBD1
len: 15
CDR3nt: TGCGCCAGCAGCCCCACGACAGGGTTTACCTACGAGCAGTACTTC
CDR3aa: CASSPTTGFTYEQYF

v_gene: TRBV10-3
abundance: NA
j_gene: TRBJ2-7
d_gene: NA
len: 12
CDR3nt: TGTGCCATCAGTGAAAATATTGGAGAGCAGTACTTC
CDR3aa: CAISENIGEQYF

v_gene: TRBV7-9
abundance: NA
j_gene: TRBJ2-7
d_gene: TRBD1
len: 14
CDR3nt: TGTGCCAGCAGCCCCCGGGACAGGGCCTACGAGCAGTACTTC
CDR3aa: CASSPRDRAYEQYF

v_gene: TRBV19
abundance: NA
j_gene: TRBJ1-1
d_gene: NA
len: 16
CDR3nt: TGTGCCAGTAGTCCTACCTGGACGGACCTGAACACTGAAGCTTTCTTT
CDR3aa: CASSPTWTDLNTEAFF

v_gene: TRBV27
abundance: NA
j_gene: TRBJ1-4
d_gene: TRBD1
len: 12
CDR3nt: TGTGCCAGCAGTGACAGGGTAGGAAAACTGTTTTTT
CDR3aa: CASSDRVGKLFF

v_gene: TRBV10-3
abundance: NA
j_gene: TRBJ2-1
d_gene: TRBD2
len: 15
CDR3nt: TGTGCCATCAGTACTAGCGGGGGGCCGGATGGGGAGCAGTTCTTC
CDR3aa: CAISTSGGPDGEQFF

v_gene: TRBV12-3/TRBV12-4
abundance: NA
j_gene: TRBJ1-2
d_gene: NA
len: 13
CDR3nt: TGTGCCAGCAGAAAAGGGACCAACTATGGCTACACCTTC
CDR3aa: CASRKGTNYGYTF

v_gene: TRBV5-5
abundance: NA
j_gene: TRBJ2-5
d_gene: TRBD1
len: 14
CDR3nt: TGTGCCAGCAGCTTGGTGTCAGGGGGAGAGACCCAGTACTTC
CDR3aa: CASSLVSGGETQYF

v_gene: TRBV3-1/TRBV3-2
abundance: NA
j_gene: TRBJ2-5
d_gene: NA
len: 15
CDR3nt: TGTGCCAGCAGCCAAGGTGATAGTGACCAAGAGACCCAGTACTTC
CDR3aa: CASSQGDSDQETQYF

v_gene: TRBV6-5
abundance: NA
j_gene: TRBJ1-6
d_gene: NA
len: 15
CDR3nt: TGTGCCAGCAGTTACATTGGGGATGGTAATTCACCCCTCCACTTT
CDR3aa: CASSYIGDGNSPLHF

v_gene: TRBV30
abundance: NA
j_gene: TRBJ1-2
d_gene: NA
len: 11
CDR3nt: TGTGCCTGGACCGGCCTCTATGGCTACACCTTC
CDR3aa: CAWTGLYGYTF

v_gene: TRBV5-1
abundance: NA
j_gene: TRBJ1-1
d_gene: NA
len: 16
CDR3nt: TGCGCCAGCAGCTTGGTTGGGTCGGGGAGGACGACTGAAGCTTTCTTT
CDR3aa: CASSLVGSGRTTEAFF

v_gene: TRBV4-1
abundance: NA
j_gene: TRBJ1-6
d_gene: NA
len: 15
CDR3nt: TGCGCCAGCAGCCTCGAAGATATTTATAATTCACCCCTCCACTTT
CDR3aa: CASSLEDIYNSPLHF

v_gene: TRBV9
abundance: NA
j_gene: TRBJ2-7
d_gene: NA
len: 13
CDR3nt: TGTGCCAGCAGCGTAGACGGTTTAGGCGAGCAGTACTTC
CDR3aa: CASSVDGLGEQYF

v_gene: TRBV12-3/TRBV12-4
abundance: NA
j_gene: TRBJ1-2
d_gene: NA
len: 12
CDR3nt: TGTGCCAGCAGTTTGAGTTCATACGGCTACACCTTC
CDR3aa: CASSLSSYGYTF

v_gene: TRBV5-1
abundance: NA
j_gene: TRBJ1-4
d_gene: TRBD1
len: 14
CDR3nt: TGCGCCAGCAGCCCGGACAGGGAGACTGAAAAACTGTTTTTT
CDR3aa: CASSPDRETEKLFF

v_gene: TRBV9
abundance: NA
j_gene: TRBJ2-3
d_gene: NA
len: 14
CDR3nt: TGTGCCAGCAGCCCACGGTGGAGCACAGATACGCAGTATTTT
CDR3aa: CASSPRWSTDTQYF

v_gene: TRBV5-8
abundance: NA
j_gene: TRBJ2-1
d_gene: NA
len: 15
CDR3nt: TGTGCCAGCAGCAGACCAGGGGGGGACTTCGATGAGCAGTTCTTC
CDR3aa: CASSRPGGDFDEQFF

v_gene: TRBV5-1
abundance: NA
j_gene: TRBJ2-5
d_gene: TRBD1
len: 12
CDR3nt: TGCGCCTGTGGACAGGGGCAAGAGACCCAGTACTTC
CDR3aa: CACGQGQETQYF

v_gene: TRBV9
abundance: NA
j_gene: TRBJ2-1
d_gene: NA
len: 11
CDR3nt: TGTGCCAGCGGGGGAGGTACTGAGCAGTTCTTC
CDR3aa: CASGGGTEQFF

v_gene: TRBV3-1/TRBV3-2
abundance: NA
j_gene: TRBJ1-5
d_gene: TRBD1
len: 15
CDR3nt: TGTGCCAGCAGCCAGCAGCAGGGGGCCCCATGGCCCCAGCATTTT
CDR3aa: CASSQQQGAPWPQHF

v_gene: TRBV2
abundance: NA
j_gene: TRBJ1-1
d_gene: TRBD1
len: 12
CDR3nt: TGTGCCAGCAGGGACAGGGGAACTGAAGCTTTCTTT
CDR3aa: CASRDRGTEAFF

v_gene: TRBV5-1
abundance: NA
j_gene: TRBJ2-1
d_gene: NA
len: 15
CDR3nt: TGCGCCAGCAGCCTGGATACGAGCTCCTACAATGAGCAGTTCTTC
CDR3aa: CASSLDTSSYNEQFF

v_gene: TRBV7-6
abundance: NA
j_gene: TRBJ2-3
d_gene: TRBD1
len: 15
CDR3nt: TGTGCCAGCAGCTCGGGACAGTTAAGGACAGATACGCAGTATTTT
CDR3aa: CASSSGQLRTDTQYF

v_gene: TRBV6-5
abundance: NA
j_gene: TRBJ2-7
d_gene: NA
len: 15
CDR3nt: TGTGCCAGCAGTTACTCGAGGGAGCAATCCTACGAGCAGTACTTC
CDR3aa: CASSYSREQSYEQYF

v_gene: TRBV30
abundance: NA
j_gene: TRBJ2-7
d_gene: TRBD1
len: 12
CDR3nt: TGTGCCGGACAGGGGGTCTCCTACGAGCAGTACTTC
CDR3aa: CAGQGVSYEQYF

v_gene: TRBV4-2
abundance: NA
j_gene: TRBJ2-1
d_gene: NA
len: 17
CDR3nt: TGTGCCAGCAGCCAAGCTCTATATCCGAGCTCCTACAATGAGCAGTTCTTC
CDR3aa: CASSQALYPSSYNEQFF

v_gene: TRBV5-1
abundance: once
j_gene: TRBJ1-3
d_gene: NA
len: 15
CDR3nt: TGCGCCAGCAGCTTGATGCCGGGGGCGGTGGACACCATATATTTT
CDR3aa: CASSLMPGAVDTIYF

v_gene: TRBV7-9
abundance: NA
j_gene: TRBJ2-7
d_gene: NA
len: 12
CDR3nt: TGTGCCAGCTCCCTTGGAGTAGGCGAGCAGTACTTC
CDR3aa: CASSLGVGEQYF

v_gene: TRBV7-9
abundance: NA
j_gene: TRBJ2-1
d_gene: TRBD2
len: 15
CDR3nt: TGTGCCAGCAGCTTATATAGCGGGGGGGCGAATGAGCAGTTCTTC
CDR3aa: CASSLYSGGANEQFF

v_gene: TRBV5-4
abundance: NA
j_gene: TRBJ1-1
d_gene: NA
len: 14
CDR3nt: TGTGCCAGCAGCGAAGACAGTGTGAACACTGAAGCTTTCTTT
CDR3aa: CASSEDSVNTEAFF

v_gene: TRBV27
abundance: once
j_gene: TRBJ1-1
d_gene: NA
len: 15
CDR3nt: TGTGCCAGCAGTTTATTGGGGTGGGGGGAGAGTGAAGCTTTCTTT
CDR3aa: CASSLLGWGESEAFF

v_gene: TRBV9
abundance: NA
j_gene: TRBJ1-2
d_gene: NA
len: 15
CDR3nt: TGTGCCAGCAGCGTACAGGGCGGCCTGAACTATGGCTACACCTTC
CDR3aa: CASSVQGGLNYGYTF

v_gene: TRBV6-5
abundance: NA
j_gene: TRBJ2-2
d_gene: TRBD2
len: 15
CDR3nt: TGTGCCAGCAGTTACGGCGGGGGGTACACCGGGGAGCTGTTTTTT
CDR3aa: CASSYGGGYTGELFF

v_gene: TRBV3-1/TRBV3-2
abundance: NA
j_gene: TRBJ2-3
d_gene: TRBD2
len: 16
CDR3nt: TGTGCCAGCAGCCAAGGGACTAGCGGGAGTCCAGATACGCAGTATTTT
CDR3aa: CASSQGTSGSPDTQYF

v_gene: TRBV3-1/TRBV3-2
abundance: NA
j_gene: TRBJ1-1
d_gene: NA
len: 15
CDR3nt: TGTGCCAGCAGCCAGCAGGGACGGGTCCGCACTGAAGCTTTCTTT
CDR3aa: CASSQQGRVRTEAFF

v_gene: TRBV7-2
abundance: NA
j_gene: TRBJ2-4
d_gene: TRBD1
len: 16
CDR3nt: TGTGCCAGCAGCTTAGTCCAGGGGGTCGCCAAAAACATTCAGTACTTC
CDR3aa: CASSLVQGVAKNIQYF

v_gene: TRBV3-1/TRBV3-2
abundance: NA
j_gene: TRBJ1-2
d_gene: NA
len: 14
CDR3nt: TGTGCCAGCAGCCACGCGGACGTGGAGTATGGCTACACCTTC
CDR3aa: CASSHADVEYGYTF

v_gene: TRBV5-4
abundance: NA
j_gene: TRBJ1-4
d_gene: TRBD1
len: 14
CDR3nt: TGTGCCAGCAGCTTAGGGACAGGGGGCGAAAAACTGTTTTTT
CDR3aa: CASSLGTGGEKLFF

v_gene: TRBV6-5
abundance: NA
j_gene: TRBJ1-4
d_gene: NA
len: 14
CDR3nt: TGTGCCAGCAGTCGGACGGCCCCAGATGAAAAACTGTTTTTT
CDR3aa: CASSRTAPDEKLFF

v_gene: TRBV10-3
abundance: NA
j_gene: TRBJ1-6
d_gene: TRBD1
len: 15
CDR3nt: TGTGCCATCAGGGGGACAGGGATGAATAATTCACCCCTCCACTTT
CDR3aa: CAIRGTGMNNSPLHF

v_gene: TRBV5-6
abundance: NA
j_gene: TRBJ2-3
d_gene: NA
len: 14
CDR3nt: TGTGCCAGCAGCTTGGATGTGCCCCCCGGAACACAGTATTTT
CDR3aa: CASSLDVPPGTQYF

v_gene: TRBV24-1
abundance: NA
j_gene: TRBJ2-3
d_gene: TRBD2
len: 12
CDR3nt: TGTGCCACCGGGGAGGGCAGAGATACGCAGTATTTT
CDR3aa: CATGEGRDTQYF

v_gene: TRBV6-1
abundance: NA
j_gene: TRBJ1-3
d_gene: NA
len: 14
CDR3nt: TGTGCCAGCAGTTCCACAGGGTATGGAAACACCATATATTTT
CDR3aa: CASSSTGYGNTIYF

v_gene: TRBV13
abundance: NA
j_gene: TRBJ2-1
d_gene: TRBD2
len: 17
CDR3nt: TGTGCCAGCAGACCTCGCCGAGCGGGGGGGTTGGACAATGAGCAGTTCTTC
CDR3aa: CASRPRRAGGLDNEQFF

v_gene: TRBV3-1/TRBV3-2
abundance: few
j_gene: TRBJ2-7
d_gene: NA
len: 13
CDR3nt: TGTGCCAGCAGCCAAGTCAGTTCCTACGAGCAGTACTTC
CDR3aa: CASSQVSSYEQYF

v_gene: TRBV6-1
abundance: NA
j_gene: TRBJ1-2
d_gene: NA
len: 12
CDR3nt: TGTGCCAGCAGTTCCCCCTCAGAGGGCTACACCTTC
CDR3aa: CASSSPSEGYTF

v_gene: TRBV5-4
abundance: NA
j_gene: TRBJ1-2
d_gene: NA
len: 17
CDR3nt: TGTGCCAGCAGTTTTGAGTACCGGGTCCCCATTAACTATGGCTACACCTTC
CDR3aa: CASSFEYRVPINYGYTF

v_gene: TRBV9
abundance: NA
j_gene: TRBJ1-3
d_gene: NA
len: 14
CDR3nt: TGTGCCAGCAGCCCAGGGGACACTGGAAACACCATATATTTT
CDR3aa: CASSPGDTGNTIYF

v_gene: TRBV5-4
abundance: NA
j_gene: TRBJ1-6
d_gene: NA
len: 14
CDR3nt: TGTGCCAGCAGCGGAGGGGATGAGGGATCACCCCTCCACTTT
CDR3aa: CASSGGDEGSPLHF